Ten or more counts support the clone carrying this TCR beta chain. As yet, its antigen is unknown. This sample is drawn from a study of T cell repertoires in cytomegalovirus infection. Across the whole study: CMV infection together with matching HLA type was indicated by public TCR beta signatures.

This CDR3 region has 14 residues. The germline gives CDR1 SGHVS, CDR2 FQNEAQ. V was shortened by 1 base and J by 4 bases, with 10 bases between the two germline ends. Study results and caveats: Summed frequency of public TCR beta families distinguished CMV carriers with the relevant HLA. Clonotypes of TCR beta that were HLA-C-restricted and CMV-specific dominated the ex vivo response.

TCRdb ran MiXCR on the reads and lists one entry per CDR3 protein. The data contain roughly 730,000 distinct CDR3 sequences, about 33% of them singletons. The chain is built from TRBV7-8 and TRBJ1-2, with no clear D. The specimen was cultured PBMCs, collected from culture after CMV antigen stimulation. The sequence was obtained from a human donor in good health (CMV status not recorded). Some clones in this sample may be carry-over from other donors' samples. In DNA form, the CDR3 reads TGTGCCAGCAGCTTAGTGGGCCAATCCTATGGCTACACCTTC. This sequence encodes CASSLVGQSYGYTF.